Listed below are T cell receptor beta chains from one sample, sequenced in a study of identical twins. TCRdb passed the 5' RACE reads through MiXCR, listing each CDR3 protein once. The sample has hundreds of thousands of distinct CDR3 sequences, approximately 6.1% seen once. The source material was naive T cells sorted from blood. These receptors were obtained from a man in his late teens or twenties in good health. Both conserved end residues are part of each CDR3. The D gene is left open where the match is weak. Clone size is shown for a subset of rows, as once, few, many or a class of expanded clone.

clone_size,j_call,d_call,v_call,cdr3_nt,cdr3_aa
few,TRBJ1-1,.,TRBV6-5,TGTGCCAGCAGTACTGGGGGACGGGGGAACACTGAAGCTTTCTTT,CASSTGGRGNTEAFF
many,TRBJ2-7,.,TRBV29-1,TGCAGCGTGGTACAGAAATACGAGCAGTACTTC,CSVVQKYEQYF
many,TRBJ2-6,.,TRBV6-5,TGTGCCAGCAGTTACGATCAGAGCGTCCTGACTTTC,CASSYDQSVLTF
many,TRBJ1-6,.,TRBV5-1,TGCGCCAGCAGCTCGCAAATGGTGGGCAACAATTCACCCCTCCACTTT,CASSSQMVGNNSPLHF
.,TRBJ2-2,.,TRBV28,TGTGCCAGCAGTCCCCCGCCTTATGGACTGTATGCGAACACCGGGGAGCTGTTTTTT,CASSPPPYGLYANTGELFF
many,TRBJ1-4,.,TRBV12-3/TRBV12-4,TGTGCCAGCAGTTTAAGCTGGGCTGGGGAAAAACTGTTTTTT,CASSLSWAGEKLFF
many,TRBJ2-5,.,TRBV20-1,TGCAGTGCTAGAGACAGGGTTGGAGAGACCCAGTACTTC,CSARDRVGETQYF
few,TRBJ2-3,TRBD1,TRBV7-9,TGTGCCAGCAGCCATAACAGGGGGCGTACAGATACGCAGTATTTT,CASSHNRGRTDTQYF
many,TRBJ1-3,.,TRBV6-5,TGCGCGGCGAACTCTGGAAACACCATATATTTT,CAANSGNTIYF
.,TRBJ2-6,TRBD1,TRBV20-1,TGCAGTGCTCGAAGAACGACAGGGGCTGACTCTGGGGCCAACGTCCTGACTTTC,CSARRTTGADSGANVLTF
many,TRBJ2-1,TRBD1,TRBV27,TGTGCCAGCAGAGGGACAGGGAGGAATGAGCAGTTCTTC,CASRGTGRNEQFF